These 20 T cell receptor beta chains were all obtained from the same sample, sequenced in a study of radiation and T cells in renal cell carcinoma. Sequenced by immunoSEQ multiplex PCR; TCRdb stores in-frame clones only, minus some. The sample has approximately 5,700 clones, around two thirds seen once; the top ten hold less than 30%. Specified treatment: treatment-naive control, cytoreductive nephrectomy. The starting material was tumor tissue, obtained from a patient whose treatment was nephrectomy without radiotherapy. The source is a human donor with renal cell carcinoma.

The DNA of the CDR3 is TGTGCCAGCAGTAGAGGGACAGGGGGAGCCACAGATACGCAGTATTTT. Its translation: CASSRGTGGATDTQYF. The V gene is TRBV6-6, the J gene TRBJ2-3; 11 bases map to TRBD1. Germline assignment: CDR1 MNHNY and CDR2 SVGAGI (reference sequence). This CDR3 is 16 amino acids long. With 5 bases clipped from V and 2 bases from J, the junction kept 6 bases outside the gene matches.

The chain employs TRBV7-9 and TRBJ1-5, with D unresolved. The CDR3 covers 14 residues. V was cut by 4 bases and J by 0 bases, with 7 bases left in between. Germline CDR1 is SEHNR and CDR2 is FQNEAQ (reference sequence). The CDR3 spells CASSYQDSNQPQHF. The CDR3, as DNA: TGTGCCAGCAGCTACCAGGATAGCAATCAGCCCCAGCATTTT. Combining the CDR3 with reference TRBV7-9 and TRBJ1-5 gives the whole variable domain DTGVSQNPRHKITKRGQNVTFRCDPISEHNRLYWYRQTLGQGPEFLTYFQNEAQLEKSRLLSDRFSAERPKGSFSTLEIQRTEQGDSAMYLCASSYQDSNQPQHFGDGTRLSIL.

The rearrangement uses TRBV6-4 and TRBJ2-2; TRBD1 agrees at 9 bases. Looked up from germline, CDR1 is MRHNA and CDR2 is SNTAGT. The CDR3 extends over 16 amino acids. V gave up 4 bases and J gave up 6 bases; unmatched junction bases: 9. CDR3 nucleotide sequence: TGTGCCAGCAGTGCCTCGGAGGGACAGGGTTCCGGGGAGCTGTTTTTT. Protein: CASSASEGQGSGELFF.

This chain's CDR3 is CASSQDRPFEETQYF. The CDR3 DNA reads TGCGCCAGCAGCCAGGACAGACCTTTTGAAGAGACCCAGTACTTC. V usage is TRBV5-1 and J usage is TRBJ2-5; D possibly corresponds to TRBD1 (6 bases). In germline, CDR1 is SGHRS, CDR2 YFSETQ. The CDR3 is made up of 15 amino acids. The V and J ends lost 4 bases and 3 bases respectively, with 16 bases between them.

The V gene is TRBV4-3, the J gene TRBJ2-5; no clear D gene. The J call may be in error: the DNA end matches TRBJ2-7 better. The CDR3 is 13 residues long. Per the germline V gene, CDR1 is LGHNA and CDR2 is YSLEER. CDR3 sequence (DNA): TGCGCCAGCAGCCAAGATTTAGCCTACGAGCAGTACTTC. As protein: CASSQDLAYEQYF.

This sequence joins TRBV9 and TRBJ2-3; 8 bases line up with TRBD2. Trimming at V came to 4 bases and at J to 0 bases, leaving 19 bases not matched to a gene. Germline CDR1 and CDR2: SGDLS and YYNGEE. CDR3 size: 20 residues. CDR3 sequence (DNA): TGTGCCAGCAGCCCCCGGGGGGGACTAAGGGGTGCCCTTAGCACAGATACGCAGTATTTT. It is translated as CASSPRGGLRGALSTDTQYF.

The chain carries TRBV19 and TRBJ2-1; the D gene could be TRBD1 or TRBD2 (5 bases each). Germline CDR1 reads LNHDA; CDR2 reads SQIVND (reference sequence). CDR3 length: 14 amino acids. The germline V and J ends were trimmed by 0 bases and 7 bases, with 10 bases remaining between them. For the CDR3, the DNA is TGTGCCAGTAGTATAGATCGCTGGGGGAATGAGCAGTTCTTC. Its translation: CASSIDRWGNEQFF. The whole variable domain, remainder taken from reference TRBV19 and TRBJ2-1, is DGGITQSPKYLFRKEGQNVTLSCEQNLNHDAMYWYRQDPGQGLRLIYYSQIVNDFQKGDIAEGYSVSREKKESFPLTVTSAQKNPTAFYLCASSIDRWGNEQFFGPGTRLTVL.

The chain recombines TRBV10-3 with TRBJ2-1; D perhaps matches TRBD1 (6 bases). Germline-derived CDR1 and CDR2 are ENHRY and SYGVKD. The CDR3 runs to 16 residues. Trimming removed 3 bases from V and 8 bases from J, with 20 bases in between. The CDR3 loop reads CAISDVTGSYRDEQFF. CDR3 nucleotides: TGTGCCATCAGTGATGTAACAGGGAGCTACAGGGATGAGCAGTTCTTC.

This chain links TRBV28 with TRBJ2-7; D ambiguous. The germline CDR1 and CDR2 sequences are MDHEN and SYDVKM. The V end was cut by 4 bases, the J end by 2 bases, with 6 bases between. The CDR3 totals 12 residues. The CDR3 loop is CASSYSAYEQYF. The CDR3 coding sequence is TGTGCCAGCAGTTATTCAGCCTACGAGCAGTACTTC.

This clone was counted between two and nine times. The chain is built from TRBV19 and TRBJ1-5; possible D gene TRBD1, 6 bases. The germline V and J ends were trimmed by 3 bases and 5 bases, with 11 bases remaining between them. This CDR3 has 14 residues. CDR1 LNHDA and CDR2 SQIVND come from the germline V gene (reference sequence). The CDR3 here is CASSILQGDQPQHF. CDR3 DNA: TGTGCCAGTAGTATCCTACAGGGAGATCAGCCCCAGCATTTT.

This chain uses TRBV19 with TRBJ1-4, with D perhaps TRBD1 (6 bases). V lost 5 bases and J 6 bases, leaving 13 bases between the germline ends. The CDR3 is 14 amino acids. Germline CDR1 is LNHDA and CDR2 is SQIVND (reference sequence). The CDR3 region has the DNA TGTGCCAGTAGTTACCGGGACATGTATGAAAAACTGTTTTTT. Its protein product is CASSYRDMYEKLFF.

The chain recombines TRBV7-3 with TRBJ2-1; either TRBD1 or TRBD2 may supply D (5 bases each). This CDR3 is built from 16 residues. Germline V gene lookup returns CDR1 SGHTA and CDR2 FQGTGA. Between the trimmed V and J ends, which lost 5 bases and 6 bases, there was a span of 20 bases. The CDR3 nucleotides are TGTGCCAGCAGCCCGGGCTGGGACCCGAGAGGCAATGAGCAGTTCTTC. Amino acid sequence: CASSPGWDPRGNEQFF.

The DNA of the CDR3 is TGCAGCGTTGAGGCCCCCGGACGCGATACAGCCTACGAGCAGTACTTC. This codes for CSVEAPGRDTAYEQYF. The genes are TRBV29-1 and TRBJ2-7; D is ambiguous. From germline, CDR1 is SQVTM and CDR2 ANQGSEA. CDR3 size: 16 residues. Trimming removed 3 bases at V and 2 bases at J, with 20 bases between.

This chain connects TRBV5-1 to TRBJ2-7, with TRBD2 matching 10 bases. Germline V CDR1 and CDR2: SGHRS, YFSETQ. V lost 4 bases to trimming and J lost 7 bases; unmatched junction nucleotides: 20. This CDR3 has 18 residues. Here the CDR3 DNA reads TGCGCCAGCAGCATCCCACGGACGGTTAGACTAGCGGGTGGAGAGCAGTACTTC. Protein: CASSIPRTVRLAGGEQYF.

The V and J genes are TRBV25-1 and TRBJ1-1; D may be TRBD1 (6 bases). The V and J ends lost 2 bases and 1 base respectively, with 11 bases between them. The CDR3 totals 15 residues. Germline values: CDR1 MGHDK, CDR2 SYGVNS. In nucleotides, the CDR3 is TGTGCCAGCAGTGAACGCGACAGGAGGAACACTGAAGCTTTCTTT. Protein product: CASSERDRRNTEAFF.

This chain links TRBV28 with TRBJ2-3, with a possible D match to TRBD2 (6 bases). CDR1 and CDR2 (germline): MDHEN, SYDVKM. Trimming removed 4 bases at V and 0 bases at J, with 14 bases between. This CDR3 is built from 16 residues. This CDR3 reads CASSSRDSPSTDTQYF. CDR3 sequence (DNA): TGTGCCAGCAGTTCCAGGGACTCCCCTAGCACAGATACGCAGTATTTT. The full variable domain, with the rest looked up from reference TRBV28 and TRBJ2-3, is DVKVTQSSRYLVKRTGEKVFLECVQDMDHENMFWYRQDPGLGLRLIYFSYDVKMKEKGDIPEGYSVSREKKERFSLILESASTNQTSMYLCASSSRDSPSTDTQYFGPGTRLTVL.

In its sample, this clone is medium-sized (0.01 to 0.1%). The J gene is TRBJ1-5, the V gene TRBV6-6; a possible D gene is TRBD1 (5 bases). The CDR3 runs 15 residues. V was shortened by 4 bases and J by 0 bases, with 10 bases between the two germline ends. Germline V gene lookup returns CDR1 MNHNY and CDR2 SVGAGI (reference sequence). In nucleotides, the CDR3 is TGTGCCAGCAGTTCGACAGATTATAGCAATCAGCCCCAGCATTTT. Translated: CASSSTDYSNQPQHF.

This clone appeared a few times. The rearrangement uses TRBV7-8 and TRBJ1-2; D might be TRBD1 (5 bases). With 1 base removed from V and 3 bases from J, the gap between germline ends came to 9 bases. Germline CDR1 reads SGHVS; CDR2 reads FQNEAQ. The CDR3 length is 14 residues. CDR3 DNA: TGTGCCAGCAGCTTAGGGCCGGGGGACTATGGCTACACCTTC. Encoded protein: CASSLGPGDYGYTF.

This chain joins TRBV18 and TRBJ2-7; 11 nucleotides match TRBD1. The CDR3 loop spans 17 amino acids. V shed 3 bases, J shed 2 bases, and the junction held 9 bases outside the gene matches. The germline CDR1 and CDR2 sequences are KGHSH and LQKENI. The CDR3 protein is CASSPRVRTGGAYEQYF. CDR3 nucleotide sequence: TGTGCCAGCTCACCCCGGGTCCGGACAGGGGGCGCCTACGAGCAGTACTTC.

In its sample, this clone was seen a few times. V gene TRBV6-5 combines with J gene TRBJ2-7; D tentatively reads TRBD1 or TRBD2 (5 bases each). The length of the CDR3 is 12 residues. CDR1 is MNHEY, CDR2 SVGAGI, per germline. Trimming shortened V by 5 bases and J by 3 bases, and 8 bases separated the two germline ends. The CDR3 protein is CASSRDGYEQYF. Written as DNA, the CDR3 is TGTGCCAGCAGTAGGGACGGCTACGAGCAGTACTTC.